Following are 21 T cell receptor beta chains from one sample sequenced in a study of regulatory T cells in long-lasting Graves disease. Both iRepertoire HTBI primers and Arm-PCR of CDR3 regions were used to build the TCR beta libraries. One entry per CDR3 protein, called by TCRdb with MiXCR from the multiplex PCR reads. The data show roughly 260,000 distinct CDR3 sequences, under 20% seen once. Time point specified: newly diagnosed GD, antithyroid drugs for less than 3 months. TCR sequences were obtained from RNA taken from PBMCs. This sample also appeared in a second study, on T cells in Graves' hyperthyroidism and ophthalmopathy.

The source material was peripheral blood mononuclear cells (PBMCs), sampled at new diagnosis, from a patient treated with antithyroid drugs. The receptors stem from a woman in her twenties or thirties with Graves disease.

The rearrangement joins TRBV6-1 to TRBJ2-5, with D hard to call. The CDR3 has 14 residues. Looked up from germline, CDR1 is MNHNS and CDR2 is SASEGT. Trimming took 5 bases from V and 3 from J, leaving 13 bases between them. Here the CDR3 reads CASSPILPEETQYF. The CDR3 DNA reads TGTGCCAGCAGTCCAATCCTCCCGGAAGAGACCCAGTACTTC.

A note on this clonotype: This may be a read error: a much more frequent sequence differs by one nucleotide. The V gene is TRBV20-1, the J gene TRBJ1-1, with a possible D match to TRBD1 (6 bases). This CDR3 has 13 amino acids. Germline-derived CDR1 and CDR2 are DFQATT and SNEGSKA (reference sequence). The V end was cut by 7 bases, the J end by 1 base, with 13 bases between. CDR3 nucleotides: TGCAGTGTAGGTTCGGGGGCGAACACTGAAGCTTTCTTT. This gives the protein CSVGSGANTEAFF.

Regarding this clonotype: A far larger clone is one base from this, pointing to a likely read error. The chain combines TRBV12-3 or TRBV12-4 with TRBJ1-5; maybe TRBD1 (6 bases). The CDR3 contains 15 residues. Here the CDR3 reads CASSTITGRNRPQHF. In nucleotides, the CDR3 is TGTGCCAGCAGTACTATCACAGGGCGGAATCGGCCCCAGCATTTT.

This clonotype was detected ten times or more. The chain recombines TRBV6-1 with TRBJ2-3; D not resolved. Germline CDR1 reads MNHNS; CDR2 reads SASEGT. V lost 2 bases and J 2 bases, leaving 5 bases between the germline ends. The CDR3 contains 13 residues. The DNA of the CDR3 is TGTGCCAGCAGTGAACAGAACACAGATACGCAGTATTTT. Its translation: CASSEQNTDTQYF.

The rearrangement uses TRBV28 and TRBJ2-5; 9 bases align to TRBD1. From germline, CDR1 is MDHEN and CDR2 SYDVKM. This CDR3 has 15 amino acids. The ends lost 8 bases at V and 2 bases at J; junction bases unmatched: 9. The CDR3 reads CASAPGTGIQETQYF. CDR3 bases: TGTGCCAGCGCCCCCGGGACAGGGATTCAAGAGACCCAGTACTTC.

The sample holds many counts of this clonotype. In nucleotides, the CDR3 is TGTGCCACCAGTCGAACAGGGGGTACCGGGGAGCTGTTTTTT. As protein: CATSRTGGTGELFF. The V call is TRBV24-1, the J call TRBJ2-2, with 8 bases lining up with TRBD1. Germline V gene data show CDR1 as KGHDR and CDR2 as SFDVKD. CDR3 length equals 14 residues. Trimming cost V 6 bases and J 5 bases; bases outside gene matches: 4.

At least ten counts were recorded for this clonotype. The chain links TRBV5-8 to TRBJ2-7; D possibly corresponds to TRBD2 (6 bases). This CDR3 comprises 14 residues. Trimming took 3 bases from V and 2 from J, leaving 12 bases between them. The V gene's germline CDR1 is SGHTS and CDR2 YDEGEE. The CDR3 nucleotides are TGTGCCAGCAGCTCCTACGGGGGAACCTACGAGCAGTACTTC. This translates into CASSSYGGTYEQYF.

The chain carries TRBV5-1 and TRBJ2-7, with TRBD2 matching over 10 bases. This CDR3 contains 14 residues. V gave up 2 bases and J gave up 3 bases; unmatched junction bases: 2. The germline V gene has CDR1 SGHRS and CDR2 YFSETQ. The CDR3 protein is CASSFSGGFYEQYF. The CDR3 DNA reads as TGCGCCAGCAGCTTTAGCGGGGGGTTCTACGAGCAGTACTTC.

This clonotype showed up many times. The chain has TRBV3-1 and TRBJ2-4; possible D gene TRBD2, 6 bases. V lost 5 bases and J lost 0, with 8 bases in between. The CDR3 is 14 amino acids. Germline CDR1 reads LGHDT; CDR2 reads YNNKEL (reference sequence). The CDR3 DNA is TGTGCCAGCAGCGCGGGACTAGCCAAAAACATTCAGTACTTC. Amino acids: CASSAGLAKNIQYF.

This clonotype has a count of ten or more. The rearrangement joins TRBV20-1 to TRBJ1-2, with no clear D. V lost 1 base and J lost 4, with 16 bases in between. The CDR3 loop spans 15 amino acids. Germline V CDR1 and CDR2: DFQATT, SNEGSKA (reference sequence). CDR3 nucleotide sequence: TGCAGTGCTAGAGGAGACGGGCCTGTTGGCTATGGCTACACCTTC. This codes for CSARGDGPVGYGYTF.

This clonotype has just one count. The CDR3 sequence is CASSGGEYGYTF. In nucleotides, the CDR3 is TGTGCCAGCTCGGGGGGGGAATATGGCTACACCTTC. V usage is TRBV11-3 and J usage is TRBJ1-2, with D possibly matching TRBD1 (5 bases). Per the germline V gene, CDR1 is SGHNT and CDR2 is YENEEA. This CDR3 has 12 residues. The V gene lost 8 bases and the J gene lost 5 bases, with 12 bases spanning the gap. Full variable domain (outside the CDR3, taken from reference TRBV11-3 and TRBJ1-2): EAGVVQSPRYKIIEKKQPVAFWCNPISGHNTLYWYLQNLGQGPELLIRYENEEAVDDSQLPKDRFSAERLKGVDSTLKIQPAELGDSAVYLCASSGGEYGYTFGSGTRLTVV.

This clonotype was counted at least ten times. The chain is built from TRBV2 and TRBJ1-2, with 10 bases identical to TRBD1. The V gene end was trimmed by 6 bases and the J gene end by 4 bases; junction bases not matched to a gene: 8. This CDR3 has 15 residues. The germline V gene has CDR1 SNHLY and CDR2 FYNNEI. As DNA, the CDR3 is TGTGCCAGCAGACCACAGACAGGGGGCATCTATGGCTACACCTTC. Encoded protein: CASRPQTGGIYGYTF.

This clonotype occurred many times. The chain links TRBV3-1 to TRBJ2-3, with unresolved D. V was pared by 4 bases and J by 6 bases, with 8 bases between. The CDR3 is made up of 12 amino acids. Germline V CDR1 and CDR2: LGHDT, YNNKEL (reference sequence). The chain's CDR3 is CASSLPDDTQYF. The CDR3 DNA reads as TGTGCCAGCAGCCTCCCGGACGATACGCAGTATTTT.

The rearrangement links TRBV5-8 to TRBJ1-5, with D possibly matching TRBD1 (5 bases). This CDR3 has 16 amino acids. Germline V gives CDR1 SGHTS, CDR2 YDEGEE. The V end was cut by 1 base, the J end by 1 base, with 12 bases between. The CDR3, as DNA: TGTGCCAGCAGCTTGTACGGGGGTCGGAGCAATCAGCCCCAGCATTTT. Translation gives CASSLYGGRSNQPQHF. The whole variable domain, remainder taken from reference TRBV5-8 and TRBJ1-5, is EAGVTQSPTHLIKTRGQQATLRCSPISGHTSVYWYQQALGLGLQFLLWYDEGEERNRGNFPPRFSGRQFPNYSSELNVNALELEDSALYLCASSLYGGRSNQPQHFGDGTRLSIL.

Regarding this clonotype: A much larger clone sits a single nucleotide away, making a read error possible. In this CDR3 the conserved last residue, phenylalanine or tryptophan, is missing, so a read error is likely. V gene TRBV20-1 combines with J gene TRBJ2-5; no reliable D call. The germline V gene has CDR1 DFQATT and CDR2 SNEGSKA (reference sequence). The CDR3 is 12 residues long. Trimming stripped 2 bases from V and 4 bases from J, with 8 bases between. The CDR3 sequence is CSARQPGETQYS. CDR3 DNA sequence: TGCAGTGCTAGACAGCCGGGAGAGACCCAGTACTCC.

This clonotype has ten or more counts. V gene TRBV27 combines with J gene TRBJ2-7, with 10 positions matching TRBD2. CDR3 length: 16 amino acids. V dropped 5 bases and J dropped 5; count of bases not matched to a gene: 12. Looked up from germline, CDR1 is MNHEY and CDR2 is SMNVEV (reference sequence). The CDR3 coding sequence is TGTGCCAGCAGTCCCTCGGCAGCGGGGGGGCCTAACGAGCAGTACTTC. Translating it yields CASSPSAAGGPNEQYF.

This clonotype was detected a few times. The junction and the germline gene differ at one end; a read error may be behind it. The V gene is TRBV7-2, the J gene TRBJ2-7; D unresolved. The germline gives CDR1 SGHTA, CDR2 FQGNSA. The CDR3 extends over 13 amino acids. This chain's CDR3 is CAGSLRLNYEQYF. CDR3 DNA sequence: TGTGCCGGCAGCTTAAGGTTAAACTACGAGCAGTACTTC.

The chain recombines TRBV19 with TRBJ2-7, with D possibly TRBD2 on 5 matching bases. Germline V gives CDR1 LNHDA, CDR2 SQIVND (reference sequence). The germline V and J ends were trimmed by 4 bases and 0 bases, with 10 bases remaining between them. The CDR3 sequence is 14 residues long. CDR3 protein: CASSNVGSSYEQYF. CDR3 DNA sequence: TGTGCCAGTAGTAATGTTGGGAGCTCCTACGAGCAGTACTTC.

The chain joins TRBV7-9 to TRBJ1-1; TRBD1 agrees at 7 bases. J lost 6 bases, V lost 5 bases, and 9 bases had no gene match. CDR3 size: 14 residues. The V gene's germline CDR1 is SEHNR and CDR2 FQNEAQ (reference sequence). The CDR3, as DNA: TGTGCCAGCAGCCAGGGGGGGGAAGGGGCTGAAGCTTTCTTT. Its translation is CASSQGGEGAEAFF.

This clonotype was seen ten or more times. This sequence joins TRBV11-2 and TRBJ1-1; tentatively, D is TRBD1 (5 bases). The V gene lost 8 bases and the J gene lost 5 bases, with 15 bases spanning the gap. The germline gives CDR1 SGHAT, CDR2 FQNNGV. The CDR3 contains 13 residues. This CDR3 is CASRVGAGTEAFF. In nucleotides, the CDR3 is TGTGCCAGCCGCGTTGGGGCGGGAACTGAAGCTTTCTTT.

This clonotype showed up just a few times. This chain connects TRBV6-2 or TRBV6-3 to TRBJ1-3; the D gene is possibly TRBD1 (5 bases). The length of the CDR3 is 15 residues. Germline CDR1 MNHEY, CDR2 SVGEGT. The V and J ends lost 6 bases and 0 bases respectively, with 12 bases between them. CDR3 loop: CASRGLRSSGNTIYF. The CDR3 DNA reads as TGTGCCAGCAGGGGACTCAGATCCTCTGGAAACACCATATATTTT.